This T cell receptor beta chain is drawn from a study of T cell repertoires in cytomegalovirus infection. TCRdb used MiXCR to reprocess the reads, holding one entry per CDR3 protein. This sample has 700,000 to 850,000 distinct CDR3 sequences, with over 25% found just once. The sample holds a few counts of this clonotype. Its specificity is unknown. The CDR3 has 12 residues. The V gene lost 4 bases and the J gene lost 8 bases, with 11 bases spanning the gap. Germline loops: CDR1 MNHNS, CDR2 SASEGT. The chain employs TRBV6-1 and TRBJ1-1; a weak D match, TRBD1 (6 bases). The sample here was cultured CD8+ T cells from PBMCs, taken from culture after CMV antigen stimulation. This TCR was sampled from a human donor in good health (CMV status not recorded). Some clones in this sample may be carry-over from other donors' samples. The CDR3 spells CASSVRGFEAFF. For the CDR3, the DNA is TGTGCCAGCAGTGTCAGGGGATTCGAAGCTTTCTTT.